A selection of T cell receptor beta chains follows, all from one sample in a study of spatial heterogeneity in lung cancer. TCRdb re-analysed the 5' RACE reads in MiXCR, keeping a single row per CDR3 protein. Among nearly 15,000 distinct CDR3 sequences, around 8% were seen once, and the ten largest hold 25% to 40%. This material consisted of PBMCs, taken at surgery. The receptors were sampled from a female donor with early-stage non-small cell lung cancer. CDR3s include the opening cysteine and the closing phenylalanine or tryptophan. A D gene is named only where the DNA matches it firmly. Some rows have no size entry. The others give once, few or many, or a class for an expanded clone.

J | V | size | D | DNA | CDR3
TRBJ2-2 | TRBV28 | many | NA | TGTGCCAGCAGTTTAGGCCGTCGGGAGCTGTTTTTT | CASSLGRRELFF
TRBJ1-6 | TRBV4-1 | many | NA | TGCGCCAGCAGCCAAGAAAACCAGGGGTCGAATTCACCCCTCCACTTT | CASSQENQGSNSPLHF
TRBJ1-3 | TRBV28 | many | NA | TGTGCCAGCAGTAAAACGAGCTCTGGAAACACCATATATTTT | CASSKTSSGNTIYF
TRBJ2-7 | TRBV5-1 | many | TRBD1 | TGCGCCAGCAGCACAACAGGGGGCTATTACGAGCAGTACTTC | CASSTTGGYYEQYF
TRBJ2-1 | TRBV10-2 | many | NA | TGCGCCAGCAGCCCGAGGTACAATGAGCAGTTCTTC | CASSPRYNEQFF
TRBJ2-5 | TRBV10-1 | few | TRBD1 | TGCGCCAGCAGTCCAGGACAGGGCCCTCAAGAGACCCAGTACTTC | CASSPGQGPQETQYF
TRBJ1-5 | TRBV27 | many | NA | TGTGCCAGCAGGTCATTGGCGAGGAGCAATCAGCCCCAGCATTTT | CASRSLARSNQPQHF
TRBJ2-1 | TRBV29-1 | NA | TRBD1 | TGCAGCGTTGATTACACAGGGGACCCTCGCTCCTACAATGAGCAGTTCTTC | CSVDYTGDPRSYNEQFF
TRBJ2-1 | TRBV7-3 | medium-sized | NA | TGTGCCAGCAGCTTAGGGGGGAGGAATGAGCAGTTCTTC | CASSLGGRNEQFF
TRBJ2-7 | TRBV15 | NA | TRBD1 | TGTGCCACCAGCATGCGGACAGGAAACGAGCAGTACTTC | CATSMRTGNEQYF
TRBJ2-2 | TRBV4-2 | NA | TRBD2 | TGTGCCAGCAGCCAAGCGGGGGGGTACACCGGGGAGCTGTTTTTT | CASSQAGGYTGELFF
TRBJ2-3 | TRBV12-3/TRBV12-4 | medium-sized | NA | TGTGCCAGCAGTTTAGATGGTGGGCCAGATACGCAGTATTTT | CASSLDGGPDTQYF
TRBJ2-7 | TRBV28 | few | TRBD1 | TGTGCCAGCAGTCCTCCCACAGGGGTCCCCTACGAGCAGTACTTC | CASSPPTGVPYEQYF
TRBJ2-4 | TRBV6-6 | many | NA | TGTGCCAGCAGTTTCGACTCGGTCCCCAAAAACATTCAGTACTTC | CASSFDSVPKNIQYF
TRBJ2-2 | TRBV11-2 | many | NA | TGTGCCAGCAGCTGGGATGTAACCGGGGAGCTGTTTTTT | CASSWDVTGELFF
TRBJ2-2 | TRBV5-1 | NA | TRBD1 | TGCGCCAGCAGCAGGGGACAGGGAACGAACACCGGGGAGCTGTTTTTT | CASSRGQGTNTGELFF
TRBJ1-2 | TRBV12-3/TRBV12-4 | few | NA | TGTGCCAGCAGTTCCCAGGGGTACTATGGCTACACCTTC | CASSSQGYYGYTF
TRBJ2-2 | TRBV5-5 | many | NA | TGTGCCAGCAGCTTGGTCCCGTGGGGCGGGGAGCTGTTTTTT | CASSLVPWGGELFF
TRBJ2-5 | TRBV7-8 | NA | TRBD1 | TGTGCCAGCAGCTTAGAGGGACAGGGGGCTGGAGAGACCCAGTACTTC | CASSLEGQGAGETQYF
TRBJ1-2 | TRBV30 | many | TRBD1 | TGTGCCTGGAGTGATGCCAGGGGGATCTATGGCTACACCTTC | CAWSDARGIYGYTF
TRBJ2-5 | TRBV18 | many | NA | TGTGCCAGCTCACCACCGAGCGTACAACAAGAGACCCAGTACTTC | CASSPPSVQQETQYF
TRBJ1-2 | TRBV7-2 | many | NA | TGTGCCAGCAGCTTAACGGACAGCAGGAAATATGGCTACACCTTC | CASSLTDSRKYGYTF